The clone carrying this T cell receptor beta chain was seen many times. This CDR3 is built from 12 residues. V was shortened by 3 bases and J by 9 bases, with 12 bases between the two germline ends. Germline lookup yields CDR1 MNHNS and CDR2 SASEGT. The sample is drawn from a study of T cells in Graves' hyperthyroidism and ophthalmopathy. RNA transcripts were the template for amplifying TCR beta CDR3 regions. The primer set for the first-round RT-PCR of the TCR CDR3 was HTBI. TCRdb passed the multiplex PCR reads through MiXCR, listing each CDR3 protein once. The table shows around 300,000 distinct CDR3 sequences, with over 12% occurring only once.

This receptor was obtained from a woman between 45 and 60 years old with Graves' hyperthyroidism that later progressed to Graves' ophthalmopathy. The chain couples TRBV6-1 to TRBJ2-7; D gene unclear. Sequenced input: blood. CDR3 amino acids: CASSETWTGQYF. CDR3 coding DNA: TGTGCCAGCAGTGAGACGTGGACGGGGCAGTACTTC.